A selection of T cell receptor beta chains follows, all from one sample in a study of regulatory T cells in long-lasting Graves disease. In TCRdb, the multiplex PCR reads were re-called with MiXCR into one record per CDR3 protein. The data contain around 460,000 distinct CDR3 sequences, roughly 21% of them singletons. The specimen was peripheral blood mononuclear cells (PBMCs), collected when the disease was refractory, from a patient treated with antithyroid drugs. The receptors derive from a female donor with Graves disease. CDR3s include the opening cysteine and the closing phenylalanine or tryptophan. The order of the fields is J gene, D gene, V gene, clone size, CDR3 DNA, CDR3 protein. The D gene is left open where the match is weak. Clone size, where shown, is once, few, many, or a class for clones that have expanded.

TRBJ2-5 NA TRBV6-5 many TGTGCCAGCAGTTACTCCGCAGGGACAATCGAGACCCAGTACTTC CASSYSAGTIETQYF
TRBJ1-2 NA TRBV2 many TGTGCCAGCAGGAATGGACGGGCCTTTAACTATGGCTACACCTTC CASRNGRAFNYGYTF
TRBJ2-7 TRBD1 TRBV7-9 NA TGTGCCAGCAGCTCCCCAGGGGACAGGGCTGGGGAGCAGTACTTC CASSSPGDRAGEQYF
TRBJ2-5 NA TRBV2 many TGTGCCAGCCGTAGAAGCGGCGAGACCCAGTACTTC CASRRSGETQYF
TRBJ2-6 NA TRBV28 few TGTGCCAGCAGTTCGCCGACAGGTCCCTTCGGGGCCAACGTCCTGACTTTC CASSSPTGPFGANVLTF
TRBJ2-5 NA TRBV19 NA TGTGCCAGTAGTATAGCTAACCGAAGGGAGACCCAGTACTTC CASSIANRRETQYF
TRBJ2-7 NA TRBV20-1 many TGCAGTGCTAGAGATACGGGGCTAGGTACCTACGAGCAGTACTTC CSARDTGLGTYEQYF
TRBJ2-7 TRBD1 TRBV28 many TGTGCCAGCAGTTTAGGGATCCGGGACAGGGTCAATGGGGAGCAGTACTTC CASSLGIRDRVNGEQYF
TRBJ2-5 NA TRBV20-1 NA TGCAGTGCTAGACGGCAGGGCCCGATGGAGACCCAGTACTTC CSARRQGPMETQYF
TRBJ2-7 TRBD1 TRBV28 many TGTGCCAGCAGTTTAATGGACAGGGGTTACGAGCAGTACTTC CASSLMDRGYEQYF
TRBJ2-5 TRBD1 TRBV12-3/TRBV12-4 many TGTGCCAGCAGTGCCCCCGGGACAGAAGAGACCCAGTACTTC CASSAPGTEETQYF
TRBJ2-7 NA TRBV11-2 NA TGTGCCAGCAGCCGAAGCGCAACCCCGGGACAAATCTCCTACGAGCAGTACTTC CASSRSATPGQISYEQYF
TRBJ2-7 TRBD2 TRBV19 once TGTGCCAGTAGTAGAGTAGCGGGAGTGAGATCCGAGCAGTACTTC CASSRVAGVRSEQYF
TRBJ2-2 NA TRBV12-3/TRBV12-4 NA TGTGCCAGCAGTTTGATGGGGGTCGCGAACACCGGGGAGCTGTTTTTT CASSLMGVANTGELFF
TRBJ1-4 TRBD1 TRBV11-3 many TGTGCCAGCAGCTTGGGACAGGGGTCTTCTAATGAAAAACTGTTTTTT CASSLGQGSSNEKLFF
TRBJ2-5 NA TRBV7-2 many TGTGCCAGCAGCTTAGTTGCGAGGGGAGAGACCCAGTACTTC CASSLVARGETQYF
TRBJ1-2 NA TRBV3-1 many TGTGCCAGCAGCCAGGCGGGACTGATCTATGGCTACACCTTC CASSQAGLIYGYTF
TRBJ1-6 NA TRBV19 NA TGTGCCAGTACTACGGGACCTTCACCCCTCCACTTT CASTTGPSPLHF
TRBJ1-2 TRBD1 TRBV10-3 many TGTGCCATCTTCCCCTCCTCAGGGGGTGATGGCTACACCTTC CAIFPSSGGDGYTF
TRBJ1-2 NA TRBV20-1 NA TGCAGTGCTAGAGCCCTATCCTATGGCTACACCTTC CSARALSYGYTF
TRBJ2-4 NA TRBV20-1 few TGCAGTGCTAAAGTCGCTCTGGACGTAGCCAAAAACATTCAGTACTTC CSAKVALDVAKNIQYF
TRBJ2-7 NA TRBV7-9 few TGTGCCAGCAGCTTAAGGGGGGTCCCCTACGAGCAGTACTTC CASSLRGVPYEQYF
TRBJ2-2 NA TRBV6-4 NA TGTGCCAGCACCCCGCCTGTAGGCAGGGCTAGCACCGGGGAGCTGTTTTTT CASTPPVGRASTGELFF
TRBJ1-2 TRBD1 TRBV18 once TGTGCCAGCTCACCACTGACAGGGGAGGGAAACTATGGCTACACCTTC CASSPLTGEGNYGYTF
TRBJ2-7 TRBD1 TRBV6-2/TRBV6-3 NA TGTGCCAGCAGTTCGCCCAGGGGGCTCGTCGACGAGCAGTACTTC CASSSPRGLVDEQYF
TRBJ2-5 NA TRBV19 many TGTGCCAGTAGTACGGGAATTGGCGAGACCCAGTACTTC CASSTGIGETQYF
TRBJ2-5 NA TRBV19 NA TGTGCCAGTAGCCCGGACGGGGAAGAGACCCAGTACTTC CASSPDGEETQYF
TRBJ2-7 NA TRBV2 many TGTGCCAGCAGTCAGGGCGGGGTATCCCACGAGCAGTACTTC CASSQGGVSHEQYF
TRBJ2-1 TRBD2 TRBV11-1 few TGTGCCAGCAGCCGGGGGCTAGCGGGAGTCAATGAGCAGTTCTTC CASSRGLAGVNEQFF
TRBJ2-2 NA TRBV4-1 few TGCGCCAGCAGCCTTACTTTCTTGGCTAGCTTGAACACCGGGGAGCTGTTTTTT CASSLTFLASLNTGELFF
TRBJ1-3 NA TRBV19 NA TGTGCCAGCAGACTTAACTCTGGAAACACCATATATTTT CASRLNSGNTIYF
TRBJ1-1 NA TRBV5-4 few TGTGCCAGCAGTTACGGTGGGGCGAACACTGAAGCTTTCTTT CASSYGGANTEAFF
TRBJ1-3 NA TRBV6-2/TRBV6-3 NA TGTGCCAGCAGTTTTACAGGGAATACAGGAAACACCATATATTTT CASSFTGNTGNTIYF
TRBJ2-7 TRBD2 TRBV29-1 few TGCAGCGTTGAAGATCCGGGACTAGCGTCCGAGCAGTACTTC CSVEDPGLASEQYF
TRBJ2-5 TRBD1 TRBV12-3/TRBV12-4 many TGTGCCAGCAGTTTAACAGGGGGCAGGCAGACCCAGTACTTC CASSLTGGRQTQYF
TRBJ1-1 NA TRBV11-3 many TGTGCCAGCAGCTTAGATTTTGGGGGCGCGAGGGCTTTCTTT CASSLDFGGARAFF
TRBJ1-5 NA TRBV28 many TGTGCCAGCAGTTTTACAGCAGGGGTAAGCAATCAGCCCCAGCATTTT CASSFTAGVSNQPQHF
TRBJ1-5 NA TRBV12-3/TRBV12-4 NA TGTGCCAGCAGGGTGGAGCCTGGGAAACAGCCCCAGCATTTT CASRVEPGKQPQHF
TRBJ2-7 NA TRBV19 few TGTGCCAGTAGTATAGCGGCACGGGGGCGATACGAGCAGTACTTC CASSIAARGRYEQYF
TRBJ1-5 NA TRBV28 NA TGTGCCAGCAGTTTAGGGAGTCAGCCCCAGGATTTT CASSLGSQPQDF
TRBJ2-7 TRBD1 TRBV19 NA TGTGCCAGTGCCGGGACAGGGGGTGGAGAGCAGTACTTC CASAGTGGGEQYF
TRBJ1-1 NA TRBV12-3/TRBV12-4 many TGTGCCAGCAGTTTAGCTGGAAGACATACGAACACTGAAGCTTTCTTT CASSLAGRHTNTEAFF
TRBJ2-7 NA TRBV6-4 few TGTGCCAGCAGTGAGGATAGGGAATCGGACTTC CASSEDRESDF
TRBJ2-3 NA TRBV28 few TGTGCCAGCAGTTCAGCAGGTTACCGTGCAGATACGCAGTATTTT CASSSAGYRADTQYF
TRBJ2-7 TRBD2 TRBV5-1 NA TGCGCCAGCAGCCCCTGGACTAGCGGGGGGGGTACCACCTACGAGCAGTACTTC CASSPWTSGGGTTYEQYF
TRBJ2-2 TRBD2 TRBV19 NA TGTGCCAGTAGTATGGGGGGGGCGAACACCGGGGAGCTGTTTTTT CASSMGGANTGELFF
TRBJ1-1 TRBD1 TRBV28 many TGTGCCAGCAGAGCCTGGGACAGCTACACTGAAGCTTTCTTT CASRAWDSYTEAFF
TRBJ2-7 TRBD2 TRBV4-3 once TGCGCCAGCAGCCAATCACCGGGGGGGGGCCCCTACGAGCAGTACTTC CASSQSPGGGPYEQYF
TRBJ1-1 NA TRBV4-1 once TGCGCCAGCAGCCTACCCGGCCCTCTTACGACCGGGACTGAAGCTTTCTTT CASSLPGPLTTGTEAFF
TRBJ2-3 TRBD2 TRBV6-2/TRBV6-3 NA TGTGCCAGCAGTTACGTAGCGGGGGATTTGGATACGCAGTATTTT CASSYVAGDLDTQYF
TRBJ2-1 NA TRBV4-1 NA TGCGCCAGCAGCCAAAAACGGGGGATCCATGAGCAGTTCTTC CASSQKRGIHEQFF
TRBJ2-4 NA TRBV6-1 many TGTGCCAGCAGGGGGGCCGGAGCCAAAAACATTCAGTACTTC CASRGAGAKNIQYF
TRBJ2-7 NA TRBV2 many TGTGCCAGCAGCGTCAGGGAAACAGAGGGCGAGCAGTACTTC CASSVRETEGEQYF